The source of this T cell receptor beta chain is a study of blood T cell repertoires in COVID-19. Study-level background: T cells, B-cell-depleted T cells, or PBMCs supplied cDNA or gDNA.

This CDR3 region has 11 residues. Germline V gene lookup returns CDR1 GTSNPN and CDR2 SVGIG (reference sequence). Trimming stripped 5 bases from V and 3 bases from J, with 8 bases between. The study assigned cohorts using participant-reported clinical history. Shortly before study entry, within 2 weeks, exposed participants had met a COVID-19 case. Original processing notes: Amplification with reference gene primers provided the estimates of nucleated cell counts. TCRdb's table, derived via immunoSEQ multiplex PCR, lists solely in-frame clones and lacks some. Clonal size and the V and J genes are those of that table, whereas D and trimming came from the DNA. The table lists under 250,000 clones, over 70% of them singletons.

The sequence was collected from a woman aged 30 to 39 who had been exposed to COVID-19. The genes are TRBV30 and TRBJ2-7; possible D gene TRBD2, 6 bases. Sequenced input: PBMCs or T cells enriched from blood (not recorded which). The CDR3 is CAWATSYEQYF. The DNA of the CDR3 is TGTGCCTGGGCGACTAGCTACGAGCAGTACTTC.